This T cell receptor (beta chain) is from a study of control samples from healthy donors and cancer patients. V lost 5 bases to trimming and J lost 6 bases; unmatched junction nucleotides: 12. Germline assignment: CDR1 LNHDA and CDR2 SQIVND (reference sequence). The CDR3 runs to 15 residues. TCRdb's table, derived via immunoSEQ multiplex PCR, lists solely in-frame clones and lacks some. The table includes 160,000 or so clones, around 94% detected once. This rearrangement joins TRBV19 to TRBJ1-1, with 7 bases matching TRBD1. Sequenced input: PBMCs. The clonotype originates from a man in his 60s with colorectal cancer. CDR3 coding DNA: TGTGCCAGTAGTCCTCTGACAGGGAGGGGAGCTGAAGCTTTCTTT. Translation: CASSPLTGRGAEAFF.